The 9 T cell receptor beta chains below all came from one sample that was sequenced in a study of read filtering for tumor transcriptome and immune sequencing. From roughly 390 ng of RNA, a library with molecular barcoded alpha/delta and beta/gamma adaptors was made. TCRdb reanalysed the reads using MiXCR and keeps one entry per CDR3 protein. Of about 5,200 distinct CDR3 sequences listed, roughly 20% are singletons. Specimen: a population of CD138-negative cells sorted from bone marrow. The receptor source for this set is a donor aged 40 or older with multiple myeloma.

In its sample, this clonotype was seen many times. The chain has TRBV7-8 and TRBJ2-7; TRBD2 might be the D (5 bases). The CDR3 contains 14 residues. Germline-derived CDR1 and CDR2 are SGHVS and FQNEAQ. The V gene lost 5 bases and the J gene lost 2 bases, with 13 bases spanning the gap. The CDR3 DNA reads TGTGCCAGCAGCCAAACGGGGTTCGCCTACGAGCAGTACTTC. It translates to CASSQTGFAYEQYF.

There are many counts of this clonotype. CDR3 loop: CASSYPRRGQETQYF. The CDR3 DNA is TGTGCCAGCAGTTACCCGAGGCGAGGACAAGAGACCCAGTACTTC. The genes are TRBV6-2 or TRBV6-3 and TRBJ2-5; no definite D call. The V gene lost 2 bases and the J gene lost 2 bases, with 12 bases spanning the gap. CDR1 MNHEY and CDR2 SVGEGT come from the germline V gene. The CDR3 runs 15 residues.

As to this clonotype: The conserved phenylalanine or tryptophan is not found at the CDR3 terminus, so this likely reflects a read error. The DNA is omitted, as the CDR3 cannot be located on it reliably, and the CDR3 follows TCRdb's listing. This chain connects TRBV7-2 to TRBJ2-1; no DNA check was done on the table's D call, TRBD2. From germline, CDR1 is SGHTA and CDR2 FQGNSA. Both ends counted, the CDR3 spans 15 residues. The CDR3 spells CASSLRTSGRNEQIS.

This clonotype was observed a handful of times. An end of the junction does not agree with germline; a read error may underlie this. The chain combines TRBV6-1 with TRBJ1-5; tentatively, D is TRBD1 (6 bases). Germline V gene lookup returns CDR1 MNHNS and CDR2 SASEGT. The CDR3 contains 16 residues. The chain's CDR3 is CASSETRMGIGQPQRF. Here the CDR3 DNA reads TGTGCCAGCAGCGAAACTAGAATGGGGATAGGACAGCCCCAGCGTTTT.

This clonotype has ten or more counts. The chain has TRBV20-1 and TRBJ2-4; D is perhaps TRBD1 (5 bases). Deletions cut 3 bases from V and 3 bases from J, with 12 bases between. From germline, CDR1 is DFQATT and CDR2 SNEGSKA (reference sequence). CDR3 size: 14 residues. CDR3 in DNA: TGCAGTGCTAGGACAGAGGCTCTCAAAAACATTCAGTACTTC. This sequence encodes CSARTEALKNIQYF.

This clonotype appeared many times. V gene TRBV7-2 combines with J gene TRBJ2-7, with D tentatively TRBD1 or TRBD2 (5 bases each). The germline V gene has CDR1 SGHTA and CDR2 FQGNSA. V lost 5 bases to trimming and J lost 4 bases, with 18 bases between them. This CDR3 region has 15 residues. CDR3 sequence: CASSTGLLKGYEQYF. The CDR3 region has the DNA TGTGCCAGCAGCACTGGACTCCTTAAGGGGTACGAGCAGTACTTC. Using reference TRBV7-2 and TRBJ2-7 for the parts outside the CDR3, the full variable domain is GAGVSQSPSNKVTEKGKDVELRCDPISGHTALYWYRQSLGQGLEFLIYFQGNSAPDKSGLPSDRFSAERTGGSVSTLTIQRTQQEDSAVYLCASSTGLLKGYEQYFGPGTRLTVT.

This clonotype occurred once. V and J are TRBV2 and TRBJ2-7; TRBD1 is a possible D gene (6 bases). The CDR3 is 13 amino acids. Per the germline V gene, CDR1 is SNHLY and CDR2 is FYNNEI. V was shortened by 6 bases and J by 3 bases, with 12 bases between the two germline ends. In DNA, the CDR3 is TGTGCCAGCAGAAGCAGGGGATACTACGAGCAGTACTTC. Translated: CASRSRGYYEQYF.

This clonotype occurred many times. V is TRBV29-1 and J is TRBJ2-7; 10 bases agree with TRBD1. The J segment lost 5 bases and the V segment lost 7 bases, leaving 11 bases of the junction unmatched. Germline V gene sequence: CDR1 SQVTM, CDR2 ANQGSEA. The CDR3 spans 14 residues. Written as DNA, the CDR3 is TGCAGCGCGGGACCGACAGGGGGCCGCGACGAGCAGTACTTC. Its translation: CSAGPTGGRDEQYF.

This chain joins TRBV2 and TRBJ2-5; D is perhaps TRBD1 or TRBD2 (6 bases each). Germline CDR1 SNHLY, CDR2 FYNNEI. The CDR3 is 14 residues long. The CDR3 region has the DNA TGTGCGGGCGGGAAAGGCGCAGGGGAAGAGACCCAGTACTTC. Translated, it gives CAGGKGAGEETQYF.